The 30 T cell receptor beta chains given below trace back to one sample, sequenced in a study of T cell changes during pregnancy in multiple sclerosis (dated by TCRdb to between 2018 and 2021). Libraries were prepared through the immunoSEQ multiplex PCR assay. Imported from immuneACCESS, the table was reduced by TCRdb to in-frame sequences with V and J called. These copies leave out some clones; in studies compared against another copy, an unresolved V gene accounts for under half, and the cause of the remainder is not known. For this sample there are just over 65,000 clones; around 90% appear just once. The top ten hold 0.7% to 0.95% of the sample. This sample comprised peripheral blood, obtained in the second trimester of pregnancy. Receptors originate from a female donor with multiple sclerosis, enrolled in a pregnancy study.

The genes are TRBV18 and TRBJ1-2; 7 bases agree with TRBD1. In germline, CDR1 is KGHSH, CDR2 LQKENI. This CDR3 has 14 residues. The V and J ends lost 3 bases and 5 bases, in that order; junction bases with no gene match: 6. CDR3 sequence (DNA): TGTGCCAGCTCACCCCAGGGGGAAGGTTATGGCTACACCTTC. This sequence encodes CASSPQGEGYGYTF. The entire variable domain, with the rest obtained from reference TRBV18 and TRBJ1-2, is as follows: NAGVMQNPRHLVRRRGQEARLRCSPMKGHSHVYWYRQLPEEGLKFMVYLQKENIIDESGMPKERFSAEFPKEGPSILRIQQVVRGDSAAYFCASSPQGEGYGYTFGSGTRLTVV.

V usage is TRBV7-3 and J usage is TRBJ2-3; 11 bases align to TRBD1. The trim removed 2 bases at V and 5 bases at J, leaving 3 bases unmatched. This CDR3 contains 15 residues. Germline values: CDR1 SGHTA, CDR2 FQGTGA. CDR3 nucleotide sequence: TGTGCCAGCAGCTTAGTTGGGACAGGGGGAGATACGCAGTATTTT. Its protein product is CASSLVGTGGDTQYF.

Written as DNA, the CDR3 is TGCGCCAGCAGCCAAGGGGTTGGTAGCGGGGCCGAGACCCAGTACTTC. This sequence encodes CASSQGVGSGAETQYF. The chain joins TRBV4-3 to TRBJ2-5, with 8 bases that match TRBD2. The J segment lost 5 bases and the V segment lost 1 base, leaving 9 bases of the junction unmatched. The CDR3 has 16 amino acids. Germline CDR1 reads LGHNA; CDR2 reads YSLEER.

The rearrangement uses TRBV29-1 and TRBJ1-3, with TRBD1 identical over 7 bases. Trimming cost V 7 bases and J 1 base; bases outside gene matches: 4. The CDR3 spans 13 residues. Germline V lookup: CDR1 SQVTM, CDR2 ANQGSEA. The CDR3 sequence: CSGAGGSGNTIYF. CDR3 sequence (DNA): TGCAGCGGGGCAGGGGGATCTGGAAACACCATATATTTT.

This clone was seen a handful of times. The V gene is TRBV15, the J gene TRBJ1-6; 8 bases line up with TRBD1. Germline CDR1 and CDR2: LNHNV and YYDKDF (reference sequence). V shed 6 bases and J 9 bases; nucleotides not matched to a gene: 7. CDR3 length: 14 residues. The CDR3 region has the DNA TGTGCCACCAGTCTTGCGACAGGGGCTTCACCCCTCCACTTT. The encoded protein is CATSLATGASPLHF.

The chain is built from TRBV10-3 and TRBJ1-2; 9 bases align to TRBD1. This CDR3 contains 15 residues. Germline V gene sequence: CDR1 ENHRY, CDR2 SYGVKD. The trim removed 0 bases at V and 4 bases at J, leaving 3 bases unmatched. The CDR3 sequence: CAISESTGGLYGYTF. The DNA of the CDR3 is TGTGCCATCAGTGAGTCTACAGGGGGCCTCTATGGCTACACCTTC.

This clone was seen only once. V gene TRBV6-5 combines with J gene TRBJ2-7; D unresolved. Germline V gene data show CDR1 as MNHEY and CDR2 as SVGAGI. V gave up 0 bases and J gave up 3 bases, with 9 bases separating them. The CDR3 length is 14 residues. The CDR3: CASSYSIPGYEQYF. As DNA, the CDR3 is TGTGCCAGCAGTTACTCGATTCCAGGCTACGAGCAGTACTTC.

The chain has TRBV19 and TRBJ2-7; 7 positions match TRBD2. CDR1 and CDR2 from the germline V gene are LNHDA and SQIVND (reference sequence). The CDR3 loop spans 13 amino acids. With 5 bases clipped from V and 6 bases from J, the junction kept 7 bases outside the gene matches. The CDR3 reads CASSAGTTAEQYF. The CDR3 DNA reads TGTGCCAGTAGTGCCGGGACTACTGCCGAGCAGTACTTC. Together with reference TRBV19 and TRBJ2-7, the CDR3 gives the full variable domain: DGGITQSPKYLFRKEGQNVTLSCEQNLNHDAMYWYRQDPGQGLRLIYYSQIVNDFQKGDIAEGYSVSREKKESFPLTVTSAQKNPTAFYLCASSAGTTAEQYFGPGTRLTVT.

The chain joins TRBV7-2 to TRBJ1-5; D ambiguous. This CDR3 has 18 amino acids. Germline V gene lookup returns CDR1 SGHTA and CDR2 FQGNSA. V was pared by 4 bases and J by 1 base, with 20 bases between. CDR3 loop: CASSSTWGDLWSNQPQHF. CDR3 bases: TGTGCCAGCAGCTCTACTTGGGGAGACCTCTGGAGCAATCAGCCCCAGCATTTT.

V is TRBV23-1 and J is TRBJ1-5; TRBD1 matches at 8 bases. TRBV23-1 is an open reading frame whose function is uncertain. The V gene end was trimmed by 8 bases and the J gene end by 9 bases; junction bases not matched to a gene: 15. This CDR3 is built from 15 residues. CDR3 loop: CASGGLRTGRGPQHF. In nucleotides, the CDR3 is TGCGCCAGCGGGGGACTAAGGACAGGGAGAGGGCCCCAGCATTTT.

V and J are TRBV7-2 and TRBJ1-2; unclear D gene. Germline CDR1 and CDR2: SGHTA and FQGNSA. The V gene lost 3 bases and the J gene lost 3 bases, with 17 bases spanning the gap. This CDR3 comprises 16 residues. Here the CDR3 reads CASSFGKELAYYGYTF. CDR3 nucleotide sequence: TGTGCCAGCAGCTTCGGGAAAGAGTTGGCATACTATGGCTACACCTTC.

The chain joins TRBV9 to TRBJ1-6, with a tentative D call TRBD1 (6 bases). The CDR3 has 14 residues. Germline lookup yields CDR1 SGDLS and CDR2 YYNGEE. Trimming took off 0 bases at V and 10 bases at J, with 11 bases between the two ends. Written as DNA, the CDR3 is TGTGCCAGCAGCGTAGTACAGGGTAACTCACCCCTCCACTTT. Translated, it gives CASSVVQGNSPLHF.

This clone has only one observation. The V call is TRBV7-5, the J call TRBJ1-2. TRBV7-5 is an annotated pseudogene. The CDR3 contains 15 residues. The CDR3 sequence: CVRSLGPAYGNGYTF. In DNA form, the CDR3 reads TGTGTCAGAAGCTTAGGCCCCGCCTACGGGAATGGCTACACCTTC.

The CDR3 protein is CASSLRLPVNEQFF. The CDR3 DNA sequence: TGTGCCAGCAGCTTAAGACTACCGGTTAATGAGCAGTTCTTC. The chain has TRBV7-2 and TRBJ2-1, with D possibly matching TRBD2 (5 bases). The CDR3 is 14 amino acids. Germline assignment: CDR1 SGHTA and CDR2 FQGNSA. The V end was cut by 2 bases, the J end by 7 bases, with 12 bases between.

The DNA of the CDR3 is TGTGCCAGCAGTTCCAGGGGGCCACTTCCAAGGCCCCAGCATTTT. Translating it yields CASSSRGPLPRPQHF. The chain has TRBV27 and TRBJ1-5; 8 bases match TRBD1. V lost 4 bases and J lost 9; bases outside the gene matches: 11. The CDR3 totals 15 residues. Germline CDR1 and CDR2: MNHEY and SMNVEV (reference sequence).

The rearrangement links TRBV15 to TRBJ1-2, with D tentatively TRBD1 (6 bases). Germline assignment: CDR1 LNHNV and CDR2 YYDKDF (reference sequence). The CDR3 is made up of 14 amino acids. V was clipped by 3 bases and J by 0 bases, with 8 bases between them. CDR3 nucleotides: TGTGCCACCAGCAGCGGACAGCCTAACTATGGCTACACCTTC. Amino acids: CATSSGQPNYGYTF.

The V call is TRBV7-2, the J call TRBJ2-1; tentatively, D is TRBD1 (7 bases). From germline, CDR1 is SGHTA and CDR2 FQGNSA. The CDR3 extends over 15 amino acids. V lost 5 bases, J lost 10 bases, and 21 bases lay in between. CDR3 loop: CASSPGGGGRGEQFF. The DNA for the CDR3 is TGTGCCAGCAGCCCAGGGGGAGGCGGCCGGGGAGAGCAGTTCTTC.

The CDR3 DNA is TGCGCCAGCAGCCAAGATCTCACAGGGGCTAACTATGGCTACACCTTC. Amino acids: CASSQDLTGANYGYTF. This chain uses TRBV4-3 with TRBJ1-2; 7 bases are shared with TRBD1. Germline CDR1 is LGHNA and CDR2 is YSLEER. The CDR3 runs 16 residues. Losses at the gene ends were 0 bases for V and 0 bases for J; bases not matched to a gene: 4.

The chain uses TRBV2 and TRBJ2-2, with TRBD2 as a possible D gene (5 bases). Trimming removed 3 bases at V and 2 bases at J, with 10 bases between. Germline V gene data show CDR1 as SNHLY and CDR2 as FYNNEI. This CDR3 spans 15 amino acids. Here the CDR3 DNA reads TGTGCCAGCAGTGAGTCCGGGATCAACACCGGGGAGCTGTTTTTT. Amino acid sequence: CASSESGINTGELFF.

The CDR3 loop reads CASSKGQGTNTEAFF. The CDR3 nucleotides are TGTGCCAGTAGTAAGGGACAGGGAACGAACACTGAAGCTTTCTTT. This rearrangement joins TRBV19 to TRBJ1-1; 9 nucleotides align to TRBD1. Germline CDR1 reads LNHDA; CDR2 reads SQIVND (reference sequence). The CDR3 extends over 15 amino acids. The ends lost 4 bases at V and 1 base at J; junction bases unmatched: 4.

DNA for the CDR3: TGCGCCAGCAGCTTGACTGTACAGGGCACCGGGGAGCTGTTTTTT. Amino acid sequence: CASSLTVQGTGELFF. The V and J genes are TRBV5-1 and TRBJ2-2, with D tentatively TRBD1 (6 bases). V was clipped by 1 base and J by 4 bases, with 11 bases between them. Germline V gene lookup returns CDR1 SGHRS and CDR2 YFSETQ. The CDR3 extends over 15 amino acids. The full variable domain, its missing parts supplied by reference TRBV5-1 and TRBJ2-2, is KAGVTQTPRYLIKTRGQQVTLSCSPISGHRSVSWYQQTPGQGLQFLFEYFSETQRNKGNFPGRFSGRQFSNSRSEMNVSTLELGDSALYLCASSLTVQGTGELFFGEGSRLTVL.

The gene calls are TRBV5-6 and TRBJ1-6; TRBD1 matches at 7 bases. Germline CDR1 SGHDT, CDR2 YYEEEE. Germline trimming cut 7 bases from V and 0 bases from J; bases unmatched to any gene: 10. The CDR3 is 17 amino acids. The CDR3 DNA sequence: TGTGCCAGCTCACCAGGACAGGCGGGCTCCTATAATTCACCCCTCCACTTT. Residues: CASSPGQAGSYNSPLHF.

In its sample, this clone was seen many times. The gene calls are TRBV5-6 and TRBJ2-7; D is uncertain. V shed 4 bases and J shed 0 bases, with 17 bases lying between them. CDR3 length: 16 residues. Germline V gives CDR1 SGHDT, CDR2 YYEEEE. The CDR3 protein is CASSPPNGSSSYEQYF. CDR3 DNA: TGTGCCAGCAGCCCGCCCAACGGTTCAAGCTCCTACGAGCAGTACTTC.

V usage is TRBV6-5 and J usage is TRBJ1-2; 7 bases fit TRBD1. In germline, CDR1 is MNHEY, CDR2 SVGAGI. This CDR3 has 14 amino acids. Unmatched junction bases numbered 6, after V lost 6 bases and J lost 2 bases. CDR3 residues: CASRTRQGNYGYTF. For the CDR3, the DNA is TGTGCCAGCAGAACAAGACAGGGAAACTATGGCTACACCTTC.

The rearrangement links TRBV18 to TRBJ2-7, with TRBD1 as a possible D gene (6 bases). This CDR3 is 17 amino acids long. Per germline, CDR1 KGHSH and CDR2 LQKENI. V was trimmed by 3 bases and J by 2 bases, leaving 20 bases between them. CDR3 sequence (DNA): TGTGCCAGCTCACCTAGCCCTGGACAGACCTATCCCTACGAGCAGTACTTC. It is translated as CASSPSPGQTYPYEQYF.

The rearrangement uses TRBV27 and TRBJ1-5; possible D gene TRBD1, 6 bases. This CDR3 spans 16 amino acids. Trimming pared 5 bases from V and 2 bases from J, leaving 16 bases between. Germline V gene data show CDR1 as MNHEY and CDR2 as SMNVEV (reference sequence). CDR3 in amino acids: CASSDYRESGNQPQHF. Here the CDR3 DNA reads TGTGCCAGCAGTGATTACAGGGAGTCGGGCAATCAGCCCCAGCATTTT.

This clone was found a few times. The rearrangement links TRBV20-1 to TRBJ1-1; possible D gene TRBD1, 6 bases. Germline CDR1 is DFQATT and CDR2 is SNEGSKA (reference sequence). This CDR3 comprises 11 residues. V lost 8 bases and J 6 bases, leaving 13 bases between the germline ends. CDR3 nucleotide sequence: TGCAGTCAACTACGACAGGCTGAAGCTTTCTTT. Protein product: CSQLRQAEAFF.

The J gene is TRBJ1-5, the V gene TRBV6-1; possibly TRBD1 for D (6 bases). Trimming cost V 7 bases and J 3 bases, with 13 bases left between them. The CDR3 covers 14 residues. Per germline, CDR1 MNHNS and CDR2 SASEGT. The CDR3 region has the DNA TGTGCCAGCACTCCACAGGGTGACAATCAGCCCCAGCATTTT. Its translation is CASTPQGDNQPQHF.

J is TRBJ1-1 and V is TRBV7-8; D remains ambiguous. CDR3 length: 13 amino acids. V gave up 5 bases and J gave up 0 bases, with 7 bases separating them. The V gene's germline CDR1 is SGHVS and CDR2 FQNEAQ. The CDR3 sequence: CASSEDMNTEAFF. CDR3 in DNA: TGTGCCAGCAGCGAAGACATGAACACTGAAGCTTTCTTT.

CDR3 bases: TGTGCCATAAGTCGCAGACTCGGAAACACCATATATTTT. This codes for CAISRRLGNTIYF. The gene calls are TRBV10-3 and TRBJ1-3; D unresolved. This CDR3 has 13 amino acids. V gave up 9 bases and J gave up 4 bases, with 13 bases separating them. In germline, CDR1 is ENHRY, CDR2 SYGVKD.